The sequence of this T cell receptor (beta chain) was determined in a study of CD8+ T cells in alopecia areata. The authors extracted RNA and reverse transcribed it into cDNA as the sequencing template. The protocol was immunoSEQ multiplex PCR, while the TCRdb copy is restricted to in-frame clones and leaves out a portion. The table records 140,000 or so clones, about 51% of them present only once. CDR3 size: 17 residues. Between the trimmed V and J ends, which lost 4 bases and 2 bases, there was a span of 21 bases. Germline CDR1 reads SQVTM; CDR2 reads ANQGSEA. The receptor was derived from a human donor with alopecia areata. The sequencing used CD4+ T cells sorted from blood, collected at week 0. V and J are TRBV29-1 and TRBJ1-5; perhaps TRBD1 as D (6 bases). CDR3 loop: CSVVLPNGGPGNQPQHF. The CDR3 nucleotides are TGCAGCGTTGTCTTGCCAAATGGGGGGCCTGGCAATCAGCCCCAGCATTTT.